This T cell receptor (beta chain) was identified in a study of shared clonotypes between healthy human individuals. Notes on this clone: The antigen remains undetermined.

TCRdb keeps only in-frame clones here, not all; method: immunoSEQ multiplex PCR. The table shows more than 1.2 million clones, with roughly 98.5% occurring only once. With 3 bases clipped from V and 6 bases from J, the junction kept 11 bases outside the gene matches. This CDR3 spans 15 amino acids. Per the germline V gene, CDR1 is SQVTM and CDR2 is ANQGSEA. The study, taken as a whole, reports: Sharing across several donors was seen in 4% to 6.5% of naive CD4 clonotypes.

The clonotype originates from a man aged 25-45 years in good health. The specimen was naive CD4+ T cells sorted from blood. Subset specified: CD45RA+ positively selected. The chain joins TRBV29-1 to TRBJ2-1; 7 bases fit TRBD1. CDR3 nucleotide sequence: TGCAGCGTTGATGAAGGGGGCAGGGCCGGCAATGAGCAGTTCTTC. Translated: CSVDEGGRAGNEQFF.